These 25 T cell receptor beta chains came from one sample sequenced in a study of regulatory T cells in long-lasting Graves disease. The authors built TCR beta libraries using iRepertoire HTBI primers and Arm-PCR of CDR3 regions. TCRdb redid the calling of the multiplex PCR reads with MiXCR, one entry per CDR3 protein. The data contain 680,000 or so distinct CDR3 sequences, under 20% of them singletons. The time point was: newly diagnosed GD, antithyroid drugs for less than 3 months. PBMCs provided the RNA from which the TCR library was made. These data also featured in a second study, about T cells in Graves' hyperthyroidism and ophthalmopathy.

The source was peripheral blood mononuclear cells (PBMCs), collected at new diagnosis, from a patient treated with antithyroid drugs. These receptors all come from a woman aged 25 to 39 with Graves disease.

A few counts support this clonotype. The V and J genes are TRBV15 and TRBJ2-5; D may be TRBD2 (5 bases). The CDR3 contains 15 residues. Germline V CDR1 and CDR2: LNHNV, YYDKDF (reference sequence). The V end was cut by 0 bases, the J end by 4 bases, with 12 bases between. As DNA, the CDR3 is TGTGCCACCAGCAGAGATTCCGGGGTTCGAGAGACCCAGTACTTC. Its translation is CATSRDSGVRETQYF.

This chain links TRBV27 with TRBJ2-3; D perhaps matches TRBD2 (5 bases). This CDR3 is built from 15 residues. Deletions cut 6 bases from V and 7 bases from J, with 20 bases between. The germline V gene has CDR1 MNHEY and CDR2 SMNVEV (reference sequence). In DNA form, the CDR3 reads TGTGCCAGCAGCAGGACTCCCCTTCATTCCAATACGCAGTATTTT. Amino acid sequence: CASSRTPLHSNTQYF.

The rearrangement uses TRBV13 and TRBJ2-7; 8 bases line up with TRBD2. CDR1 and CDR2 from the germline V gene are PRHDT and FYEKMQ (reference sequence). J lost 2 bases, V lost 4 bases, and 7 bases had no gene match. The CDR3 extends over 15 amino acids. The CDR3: CASSSRLAPPYEQYF. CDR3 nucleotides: TGTGCCAGCAGCTCACGACTAGCGCCCCCCTACGAGCAGTACTTC.

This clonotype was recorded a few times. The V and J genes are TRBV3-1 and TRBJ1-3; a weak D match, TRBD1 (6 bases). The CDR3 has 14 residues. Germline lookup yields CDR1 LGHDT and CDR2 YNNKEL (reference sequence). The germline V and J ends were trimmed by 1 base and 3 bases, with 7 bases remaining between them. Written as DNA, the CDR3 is TGTGCCAGCAGCCAAGGGGGGCGTGGAAACACCATATATTTT. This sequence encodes CASSQGGRGNTIYF.

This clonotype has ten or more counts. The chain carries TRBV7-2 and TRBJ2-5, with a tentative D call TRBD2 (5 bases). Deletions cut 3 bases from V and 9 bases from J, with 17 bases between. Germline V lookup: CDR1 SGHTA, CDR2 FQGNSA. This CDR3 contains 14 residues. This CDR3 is CASSLMGADGAQYF. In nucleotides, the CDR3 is TGTGCCAGCAGCTTGATGGGCGCGGACGGGGCCCAGTACTTC.

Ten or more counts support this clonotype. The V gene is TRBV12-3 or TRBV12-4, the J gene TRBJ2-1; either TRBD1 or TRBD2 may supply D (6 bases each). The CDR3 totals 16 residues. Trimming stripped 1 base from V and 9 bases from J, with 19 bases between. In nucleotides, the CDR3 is TGTGCCAGCAGTTTAGGGGGGCGGACTACGAGCACTGAGCAGTTCTTC. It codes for CASSLGGRTTSTEQFF.

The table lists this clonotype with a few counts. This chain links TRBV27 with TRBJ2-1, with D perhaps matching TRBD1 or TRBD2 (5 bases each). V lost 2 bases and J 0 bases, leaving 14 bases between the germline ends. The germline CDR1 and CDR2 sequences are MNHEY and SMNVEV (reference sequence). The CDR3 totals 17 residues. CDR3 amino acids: CASSLEGSGSSYNEQFF. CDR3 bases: TGTGCCAGCAGTTTAGAGGGGTCAGGGAGCTCCTACAATGAGCAGTTCTTC.

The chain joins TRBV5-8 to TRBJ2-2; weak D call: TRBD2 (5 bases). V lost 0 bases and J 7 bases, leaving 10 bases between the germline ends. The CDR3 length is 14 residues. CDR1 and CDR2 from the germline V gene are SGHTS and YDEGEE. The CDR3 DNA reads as TGTGCCAGCAGCTTGGGGTCCCGGGACGGGGAGCTGTTTTTT. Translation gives CASSLGSRDGELFF.

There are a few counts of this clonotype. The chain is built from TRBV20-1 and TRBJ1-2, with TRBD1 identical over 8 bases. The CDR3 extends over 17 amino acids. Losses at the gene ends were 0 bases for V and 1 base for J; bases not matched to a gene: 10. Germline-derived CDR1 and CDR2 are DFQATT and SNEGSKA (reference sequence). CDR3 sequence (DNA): TGCAGTGCTAGAGATCCGTCAGGGGGCTGGGTTAACTATGGCTACACCTTC. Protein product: CSARDPSGGWVNYGYTF.

The CDR3 DNA reads TGCGCCAGCACCGCTAGGGGGGACCCCTACAATGAGCAGTTCTTC. Translation: CASTARGDPYNEQFF. The chain links TRBV5-1 to TRBJ2-1; tentatively, D is TRBD1 or TRBD2 (6 bases each). This CDR3 is built from 15 residues. Germline loops: CDR1 SGHRS, CDR2 YFSETQ. Trimming removed 6 bases at V and 2 bases at J, with 15 bases between.

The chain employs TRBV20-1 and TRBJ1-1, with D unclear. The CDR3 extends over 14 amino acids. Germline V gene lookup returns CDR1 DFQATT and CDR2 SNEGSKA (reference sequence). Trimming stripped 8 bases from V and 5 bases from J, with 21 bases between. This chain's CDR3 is CSTMSGVGWTEAFF. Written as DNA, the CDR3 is TGCAGTACTATGAGCGGGGTAGGGTGGACTGAAGCTTTCTTT.

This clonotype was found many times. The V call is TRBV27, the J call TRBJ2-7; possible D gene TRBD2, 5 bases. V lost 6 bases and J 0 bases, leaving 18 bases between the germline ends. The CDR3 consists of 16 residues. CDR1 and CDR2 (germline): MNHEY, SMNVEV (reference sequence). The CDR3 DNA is TGTGCCAGCAGCCCCTATAGCGCCAGGAGCTCCTACGAGCAGTACTTC. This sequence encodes CASSPYSARSSYEQYF.

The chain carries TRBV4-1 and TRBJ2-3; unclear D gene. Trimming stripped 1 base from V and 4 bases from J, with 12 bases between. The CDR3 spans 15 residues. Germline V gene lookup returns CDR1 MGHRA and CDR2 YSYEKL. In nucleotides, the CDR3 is TGCGCCAGCAGCCAAGTTGCTGGGTTGGCAGATACGCAGTATTTT. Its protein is CASSQVAGLADTQYF.

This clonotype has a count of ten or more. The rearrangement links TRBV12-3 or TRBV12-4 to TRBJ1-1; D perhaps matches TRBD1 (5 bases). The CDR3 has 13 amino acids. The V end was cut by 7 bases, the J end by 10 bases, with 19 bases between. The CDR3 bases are TGTGCCAGCACCCAGGGCCACCCCGTTAGAGCTTTCTTT. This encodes CASTQGHPVRAFF.

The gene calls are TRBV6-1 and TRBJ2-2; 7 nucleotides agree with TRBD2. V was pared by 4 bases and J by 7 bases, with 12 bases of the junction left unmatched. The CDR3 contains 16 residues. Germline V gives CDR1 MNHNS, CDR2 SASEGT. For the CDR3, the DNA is TGTGCCAGCAGTGTCCCCAGACGGGGGGTGAGCGGGGAGCTGTTTTTT. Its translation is CASSVPRRGVSGELFF.

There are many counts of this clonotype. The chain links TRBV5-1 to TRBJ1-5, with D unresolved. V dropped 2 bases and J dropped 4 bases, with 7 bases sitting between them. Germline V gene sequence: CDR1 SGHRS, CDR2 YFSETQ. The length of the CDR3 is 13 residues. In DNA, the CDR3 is TGCGCCAGCAGCTTTGACGTAAATCAGCCCCAGCATTTT. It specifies CASSFDVNQPQHF.

The CDR3 sequence: CAISEFGTGDVSGELFF. The CDR3 nucleotides read TGTGCCATCAGTGAGTTCGGGACAGGGGATGTATCCGGGGAGCTGTTTTTT. The chain employs TRBV10-3 and TRBJ2-2; 10 bases are a match to TRBD1. After removal of 1 base from V and 6 bases from J, the junction contained 8 bases not matched to a gene. Germline V gene data show CDR1 as ENHRY and CDR2 as SYGVKD. This CDR3 comprises 17 residues.

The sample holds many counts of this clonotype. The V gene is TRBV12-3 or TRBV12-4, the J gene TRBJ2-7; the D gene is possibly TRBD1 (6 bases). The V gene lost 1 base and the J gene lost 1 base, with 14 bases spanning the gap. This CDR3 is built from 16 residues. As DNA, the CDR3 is TGTGCCAGCAGTTTAGGAGGACAGACTCCATCCTACGAGCAGTACTTC. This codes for CASSLGGQTPSYEQYF.

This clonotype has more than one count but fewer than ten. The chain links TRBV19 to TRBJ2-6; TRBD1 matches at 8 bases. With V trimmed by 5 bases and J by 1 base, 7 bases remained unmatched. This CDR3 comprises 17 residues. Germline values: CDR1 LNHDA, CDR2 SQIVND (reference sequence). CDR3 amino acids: CASSRGQGGSGANVLTF. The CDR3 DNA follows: TGTGCCAGTAGTCGCGGACAGGGCGGATCTGGGGCCAACGTCCTGACTTTC.

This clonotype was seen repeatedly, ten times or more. Here the CDR3 reads CASRAGRTHTEAFF. The CDR3 DNA sequence: TGTGCCAGCAGGGCAGGGCGCACCCACACTGAAGCTTTCTTT. The chain combines TRBV6-1 with TRBJ1-1; possibly TRBD1 for D (5 bases). The CDR3 has 14 residues. Germline V lookup: CDR1 MNHNS, CDR2 SASEGT. Trimming took 6 bases from V and 3 from J, leaving 14 bases between them.

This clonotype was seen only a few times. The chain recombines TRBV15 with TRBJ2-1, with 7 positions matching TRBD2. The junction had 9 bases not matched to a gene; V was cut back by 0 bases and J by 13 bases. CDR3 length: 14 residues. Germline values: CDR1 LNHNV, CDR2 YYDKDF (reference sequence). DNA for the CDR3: TGTGCCACCAGCAGAGATCCTGGGGGGGGGGTTCAGTTCTTC. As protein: CATSRDPGGGVQFF.

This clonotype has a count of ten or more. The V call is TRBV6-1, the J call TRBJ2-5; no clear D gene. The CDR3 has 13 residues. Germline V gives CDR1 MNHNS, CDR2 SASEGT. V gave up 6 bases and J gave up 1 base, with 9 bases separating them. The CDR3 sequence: CASSPQLQETQYF. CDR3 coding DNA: TGTGCCAGCAGCCCACAGCTCCAAGAGACCCAGTACTTC.

CDR3 bases: TGTGCCAGCAGTGAACCGAGGAGGACAGGGAGGGATTCACCCCTCCACTTT. Protein sequence: CASSEPRRTGRDSPLHF. V gene TRBV6-1 combines with J gene TRBJ1-6, with 8 bases matching TRBD1. Germline CDR1 is MNHNS and CDR2 is SASEGT. Germline trimming cut 2 bases from V and 8 bases from J; bases unmatched to any gene: 11. This CDR3 is 17 amino acids long.

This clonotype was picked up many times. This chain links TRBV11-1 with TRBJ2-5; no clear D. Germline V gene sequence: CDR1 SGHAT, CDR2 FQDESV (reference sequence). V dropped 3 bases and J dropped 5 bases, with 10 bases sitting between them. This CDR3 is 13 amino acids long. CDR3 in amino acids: CASSFPRFETQYF. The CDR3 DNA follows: TGTGCCAGCAGCTTCCCCCGTTTTGAGACCCAGTACTTC.

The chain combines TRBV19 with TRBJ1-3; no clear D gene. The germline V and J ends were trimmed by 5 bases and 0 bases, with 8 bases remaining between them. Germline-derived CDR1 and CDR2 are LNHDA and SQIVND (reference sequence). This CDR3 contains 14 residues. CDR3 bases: TGTGCCAGTAGTGACCGATACTCTGGAAACACCATATATTTT. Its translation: CASSDRYSGNTIYF.